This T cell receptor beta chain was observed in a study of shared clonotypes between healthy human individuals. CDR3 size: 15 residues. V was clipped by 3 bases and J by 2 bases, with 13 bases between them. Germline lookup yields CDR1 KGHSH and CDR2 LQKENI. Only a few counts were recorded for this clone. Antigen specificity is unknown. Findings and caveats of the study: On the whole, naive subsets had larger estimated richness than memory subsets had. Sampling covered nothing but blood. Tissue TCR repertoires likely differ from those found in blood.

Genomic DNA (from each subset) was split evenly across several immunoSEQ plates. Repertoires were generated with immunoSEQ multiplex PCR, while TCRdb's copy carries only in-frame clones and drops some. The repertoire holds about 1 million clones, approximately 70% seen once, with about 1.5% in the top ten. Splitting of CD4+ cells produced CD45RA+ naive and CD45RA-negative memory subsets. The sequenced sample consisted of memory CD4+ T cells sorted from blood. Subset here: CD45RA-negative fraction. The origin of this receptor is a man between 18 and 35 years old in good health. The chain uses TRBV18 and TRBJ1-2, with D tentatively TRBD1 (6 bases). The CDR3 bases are TGTGCCAGCTCACCGTCGCAGGGGCCCAACTATGGCTACACCTTC. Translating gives CASSPSQGPNYGYTF. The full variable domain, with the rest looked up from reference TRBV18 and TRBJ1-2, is NAGVMQNPRHLVRRRGQEARLRCSPMKGHSHVYWYRQLPEEGLKFMVYLQKENIIDESGMPKERFSAEFPKEGPSILRIQQVVRGDSAAYFCASSPSQGPNYGYTFGSGTRLTVV.